This T cell receptor (beta chain) was retrieved from a study of blood T cell repertoires in COVID-19. Study details: There were acute and convalescent COVID-19 samples, and they came from the United States, Italy and Spain. The analysed material was cDNA or gDNA that came from T cells, B-cell-depleted T cells, or PBMCs.

CDR3 size: 14 residues. V gave up 5 bases and J gave up 5 bases; unmatched junction bases: 8. In germline, CDR1 is MNHEY, CDR2 SVGAGI. Per the original data handling: It was from reference gene primer amplification that nucleated cell counts were estimated. Repertoires were generated with immunoSEQ multiplex PCR, while TCRdb's copy carries only in-frame clones and drops some. That table is the source of V, J and clone size, and D and trimming were worked out from the DNA. The repertoire holds around 160,000 clones, with 80% as singletons. This sequence was found in a man aged 55 to 70 with active or convalescent COVID-19. Sequencing was carried out using peripheral blood. The chain couples TRBV6-5 to TRBJ2-7, with TRBD1 matching 8 bases. The DNA of the CDR3 is TGTGCCAGCAGTCCCCTGGGACAGGACCACGAGCAGTACTTC. It encodes CASSPLGQDHEQYF.